The clone carrying this T cell receptor beta chain was observed a handful of times. Its cognate antigen is unknown. The data belong to a study of T-cell memory formation after mild COVID-19. Findings and caveats of the study: Contracting CD8+ clones were enriched in EMRA, CD4+ mainly in CM and EM. Pre-infection memory showed some responding clones, and this suggested that cross-reactive memory joined. Contracting clones from day 15 to 85 had balanced CD4/CD8; later expanders favoured CD4+.

TCRalpha and TCRbeta libraries used 5'RACE with constant-segment primers and UMIs. From the 5' RACE reads, TCRdb called clonotypes with MiXCR, one entry per CDR3 protein. Among roughly 200,000 distinct CDR3 sequences listed, about a sixth were seen once. CDR1 is LNHNV and CDR2 is YYDKDF in the germline V gene (reference sequence). With V trimmed by 3 bases and J by 10 bases, 11 bases remained unmatched. The CDR3 spans 15 residues. Sequencing was carried out using PBMCs or a T cell subset sorted from them (not recorded which). The chain is built from TRBV15 and TRBJ1-5; 8 positions agree with TRBD1. This receptor was obtained from an adult woman who had mild COVID-19 (a few samples of this study predate the infection). Cell type and time point are not known. This chain's CDR3 is CATSSVRQGFDPQHF. CDR3 sequence (DNA): TGTGCCACCAGCAGCGTAAGACAGGGGTTTGATCCCCAGCATTTT.